Listed here are 28 T cell receptor beta chains from one sample, sequenced in a study of blood T cell repertoires in COVID-19. TCRdb keeps only in-frame clones here, not all; method: immunoSEQ multiplex PCR. Found here are some 150,000 clones, 80% to 90% of them singletons; the top ten hold 2.5% to 4%. Sample: peripheral blood. The receptor source for this set is an older man with acute or convalescent COVID-19.

This chain uses TRBV3-1 (or the pseudogene TRBV3-2) with TRBJ1-6, with a weak D call TRBD1 (6 bases). This CDR3 region has 15 residues. Germline V gene lookup returns CDR1 LGHDT and CDR2 YNNKEL (reference sequence). V lost 1 base and J 6 bases, leaving 10 bases between the germline ends. For the CDR3, the DNA is TGTGCCAGCAGCCAAGGCACAGGGAGTAATTCACCCCTCCACTTT. Its protein product is CASSQGTGSNSPLHF.

The chain joins TRBV28 to TRBJ2-7, with TRBD2 identical over 7 bases. This CDR3 spans 17 amino acids. The germline gives CDR1 MDHEN, CDR2 SYDVKM. The V gene end was trimmed by 1 base and the J gene end by 0 bases; junction bases not matched to a gene: 9. This chain's CDR3 is CASSLLGLADHSYEQYF. The DNA of the CDR3 is TGTGCCAGCAGTTTATTAGGGCTAGCGGACCACTCCTACGAGCAGTACTTC.

The chain carries TRBV10-3 and TRBJ1-1, with D unclear. Germline CDR1 is ENHRY and CDR2 is SYGVKD. This CDR3 region has 14 residues. V was clipped by 0 bases and J by 1 base, with 6 bases between them. The CDR3 DNA reads TGTGCCATCAGTGAGTCGAGGCCGAACACTGAAGCTTTCTTT. The encoded protein is CAISESRPNTEAFF.

J is TRBJ2-1 and V is TRBV9; TRBD2 matches at 13 bases. This CDR3 comprises 16 residues. The germline CDR1 and CDR2 sequences are SGDLS and YYNGEE. V gave up 4 bases and J gave up 7 bases; unmatched junction bases: 8. The CDR3 DNA sequence: TGTGCCAGCAGCTCACGGACTAGCGGGAGCAATAATGAGCAGTTCTTC. Protein product: CASSSRTSGSNNEQFF.

The chain recombines TRBV5-6 with TRBJ1-1; TRBD1 agrees at 8 bases. CDR1 is SGHDT and CDR2 is YYEEEE in the germline V gene. The CDR3 totals 16 residues. The V and J ends lost 1 base and 5 bases, in that order; junction bases with no gene match: 10. The CDR3 loop is CASSLFVSGGGTEAFF. The CDR3 DNA sequence: TGTGCCAGCAGCTTGTTTGTTTCAGGGGGCGGGACTGAAGCTTTCTTT.

In this sample, this clone turned up once. This chain uses TRBV10-3 with TRBJ2-2; perhaps TRBD2 as D (5 bases). V was clipped by 0 bases and J by 4 bases, with 9 bases between them. The CDR3 is 15 residues long. CDR1 ENHRY and CDR2 SYGVKD come from the germline V gene. The CDR3 nucleotides are TGTGCCATCAGTGAGTCCCGGGAAGGCACCGGGGAGCTGTTTTTT. It encodes CAISESREGTGELFF.

The chain uses TRBV15 and TRBJ2-1; TRBD2 aligns across 8 bases. V shed 0 bases, J shed 7 bases, and the junction held 5 bases outside the gene matches. CDR1 is LNHNV and CDR2 is YYDKDF in the germline V gene (reference sequence). The CDR3 contains 15 residues. The CDR3 DNA is TGTGCCACCAGCAGAGATAGCGGGGAGTGGAATGAGCAGTTCTTC. Its protein product is CATSRDSGEWNEQFF.

The chain employs TRBV5-4 and TRBJ2-2; 11 nucleotides match TRBD1. The germline gives CDR1 SGHNT, CDR2 YYREEE (reference sequence). This CDR3 has 16 residues. V dropped 4 bases and J dropped 2; count of bases not matched to a gene: 4. The CDR3 reads CASSHGQGANTGELFF. As DNA, the CDR3 is TGTGCCAGCAGCCATGGACAGGGGGCAAACACCGGGGAGCTGTTTTTT.

V is TRBV6-1 and J is TRBJ1-1, with 7 bases fitting TRBD1. This CDR3 region has 15 residues. J lost 2 bases, V lost 2 bases, and 5 bases had no gene match. Germline V gene sequence: CDR1 MNHNS, CDR2 SASEGT. CDR3 region: CASSELGQVNTEAFF. Here the CDR3 DNA reads TGTGCCAGCAGTGAATTAGGACAGGTAAACACTGAAGCTTTCTTT.

The rearrangement uses TRBV5-1 and TRBJ2-5; 7 positions match TRBD2. Germline CDR1 SGHRS, CDR2 YFSETQ. The CDR3 is 16 amino acids. Losses at the gene ends were 0 bases for V and 0 bases for J; bases not matched to a gene: 5. The CDR3: CASSLVGTTNQETQYF. CDR3 nucleotide sequence: TGCGCCAGCAGCTTGGTCGGGACTACCAACCAAGAGACCCAGTACTTC.

The gene calls are TRBV3-1 (or the pseudogene TRBV3-2) and TRBJ2-3; possible D gene TRBD1, 6 bases. This CDR3 has 17 amino acids. Germline V gene sequence: CDR1 LGHDT, CDR2 YNNKEL (reference sequence). V lost 0 bases and J 1 base, leaving 14 bases between the germline ends. The CDR3: CASSQDFRGNGTDTQYF. As DNA, the CDR3 is TGTGCCAGCAGCCAAGATTTCAGGGGAAACGGCACAGATACGCAGTATTTT.

This sequence joins TRBV5-1 and TRBJ2-1; possible D gene TRBD2, 6 bases. CDR3 length: 15 amino acids. The V gene lost 4 bases and the J gene lost 7 bases, with 18 bases spanning the gap. Per germline, CDR1 SGHRS and CDR2 YFSETQ. The CDR3 sequence is CASSILRENGNEQFF. CDR3 nucleotide sequence: TGCGCCAGCAGCATTCTTCGGGAGAATGGGAATGAGCAGTTCTTC.

This clone was detected only once. J is TRBJ2-1 and V is TRBV29-1; TRBD1 aligns across 10 bases. V shed 8 bases and J 8 bases; nucleotides not matched to a gene: 3. CDR1 and CDR2 (germline): SQVTM, ANQGSEA. The CDR3 runs to 11 residues. This CDR3 is CSQGQGHEQFF. DNA for the CDR3: TGCAGCCAGGGACAGGGGCATGAGCAGTTCTTC.

V usage is TRBV2 and J usage is TRBJ2-7; D may be TRBD1 (6 bases). Trimming shortened V by 6 bases and J by 0 bases, and 9 bases separated the two germline ends. The CDR3 covers 13 residues. The germline CDR1 and CDR2 sequences are SNHLY and FYNNEI. CDR3 coding DNA: TGTGCCAGCAGAGGGGACACCTCCTACGAGCAGTACTTC. This encodes CASRGDTSYEQYF.

The rearrangement links TRBV6-2 or TRBV6-3 to TRBJ2-7, with 8 bases that match TRBD2. The germline V gene has CDR1 MNHEY and CDR2 SVGEGT. There are 14 residues in the CDR3. Trimming cost V 2 bases and J 4 bases; bases outside gene matches: 4. As DNA, the CDR3 is TGTGCCAGCAGTTACGCGGGAGGCCGGTACGAGCAGTACTTC. This encodes CASSYAGGRYEQYF.

The V call is TRBV5-1, the J call TRBJ2-7, with 9 bases fitting TRBD1. Germline V lookup: CDR1 SGHRS, CDR2 YFSETQ. The CDR3 is 15 residues long. V lost 0 bases to trimming and J lost 3 bases; unmatched junction nucleotides: 4. The CDR3 sequence is CASSLGTGDFYEQYF. The CDR3 region has the DNA TGCGCCAGCAGCTTGGGGACAGGGGACTTCTACGAGCAGTACTTC. Full variable domain (remainder filled in from reference TRBV5-1 and TRBJ2-7): KAGVTQTPRYLIKTRGQQVTLSCSPISGHRSVSWYQQTPGQGLQFLFEYFSETQRNKGNFPGRFSGRQFSNSRSEMNVSTLELGDSALYLCASSLGTGDFYEQYFGPGTRLTVT.

The V call is TRBV25-1, the J call TRBJ2-3; TRBD1 agrees at 11 bases. The CDR3 consists of 15 residues. The ends lost 8 bases at V and 7 bases at J; junction bases unmatched: 11. Per the germline V gene, CDR1 is MGHDK and CDR2 is SYGVNS. As DNA, the CDR3 is TGTGCCAGCCGTCAGACCGGGACAGGGGGGAATACGCAGTATTTT. As protein: CASRQTGTGGNTQYF.

This chain links TRBV21-1 with TRBJ2-7; the tabulated D call, TRBD1, remains unverified against the DNA. TRBV21-1 is classified as a pseudogene. The CDR3 consists of 17 residues. In nucleotides, the CDR3 is TGTGCCAGCAGCAAAGGTCTGGGCAGGTCCCCCTCCTACGAGCAGTACTTC. This sequence encodes CASSKGLGRSPSYEQYF.

The V call is TRBV28, the J call TRBJ1-4; unclear D gene. Germline V lookup: CDR1 MDHEN, CDR2 SYDVKM. Trimming pared 4 bases from V and 6 bases from J, leaving 15 bases between. The CDR3 is made up of 15 amino acids. CDR3 DNA: TGTGCCAGCAGTTCTATGCGGGTTCCTTATGAAAAACTGTTTTTT. Translation: CASSSMRVPYEKLFF.

The chain uses TRBV6-5 and TRBJ2-2; possible D gene TRBD1, 6 bases. V was cut by 0 bases and J by 4 bases, with 12 bases left in between. The CDR3 sequence is 16 residues long. Germline V CDR1 and CDR2: MNHEY, SVGAGI. The CDR3 coding sequence is TGTGCCAGCAGTTACTCTTGGGGGCTTGGCACCGGGGAGCTGTTTTTT. This gives the protein CASSYSWGLGTGELFF.

J is TRBJ2-5 and V is TRBV2; D unclear. Per germline, CDR1 SNHLY and CDR2 FYNNEI. The CDR3 is 10 residues long. Deletions cut 8 bases from V and 3 bases from J, with 4 bases between. The CDR3 spells CASSEETQYF. CDR3 DNA sequence: TGTGCCAGCTCTGAAGAGACCCAGTACTTC. Full variable domain (outside the CDR3, taken from reference TRBV2 and TRBJ2-5): EPEVTQTPSHQVTQMGQEVILRCVPISNHLYFYWYRQILGQKVEFLVSFYNNEISEKSEIFDDQFSVERPDGSNFTLKIRSTKLEDSAMYFCASSEETQYFGPGTRLLVL.

This chain uses TRBV28 with TRBJ1-3; TRBD1 aligns across 8 bases. The junction had 2 bases not matched to a gene; V was cut back by 5 bases and J by 2 bases. The CDR3 spans 14 residues. Germline CDR1 MDHEN, CDR2 SYDVKM. The CDR3 nucleotides are TGTGCCAGCAGTCTGACAGGGGCTGGAAACACCATATATTTT. Its translation: CASSLTGAGNTIYF.

The J gene is TRBJ2-3, the V gene TRBV2; a possible D gene is TRBD1 (5 bases). CDR1 is SNHLY and CDR2 is FYNNEI in the germline V gene. This CDR3 region has 12 residues. V was shortened by 2 bases and J by 5 bases, with 5 bases between the two germline ends. The CDR3 loop is CASSEQGDTQYF. In DNA form, the CDR3 reads TGTGCCAGCAGTGAACAGGGAGATACGCAGTATTTT.

The chain employs TRBV9 and TRBJ2-7; 9 nucleotides line up with TRBD1. With V trimmed by 3 bases and J by 4 bases, 8 bases remained unmatched. The germline V gene has CDR1 SGDLS and CDR2 YYNGEE. The CDR3 totals 15 residues. CDR3 amino acids: CASSASGTGTYEQYF. CDR3 nucleotide sequence: TGTGCCAGCAGCGCGTCCGGGACAGGGACTTACGAGCAGTACTTC.

The genes are TRBV5-1 and TRBJ2-7; 11 bases align to TRBD2. The length of the CDR3 is 15 residues. Germline V gene lookup returns CDR1 SGHRS and CDR2 YFSETQ. Trimming took 4 bases from V and 2 from J; bases not matched to a gene: 5. The CDR3 reads CASSHTSGGPYEQYF. The DNA for the CDR3 is TGCGCCAGCAGCCATACTAGCGGGGGCCCCTACGAGCAGTACTTC.

This sequence joins TRBV3-1 (or the pseudogene TRBV3-2) and TRBJ2-7, with D possibly TRBD1 on 5 matching bases. This CDR3 comprises 11 residues. Trimming cost V 6 bases and J 6 bases, with 9 bases left between them. Germline V CDR1 and CDR2: LGHDT, YNNKEL (reference sequence). CDR3 protein: CASRQGPEQYF. The CDR3 DNA follows: TGTGCCAGCAGGCAGGGCCCCGAGCAGTACTTC.

V gene TRBV19 combines with J gene TRBJ2-1, with 9 bases lining up with TRBD2. Trimming took 6 bases from V and 9 from J; bases not matched to a gene: 6. Germline CDR1 is LNHDA and CDR2 is SQIVND (reference sequence). CDR3 length equals 13 residues. CDR3 bases: TGTGCCAGTAGCCTGGGTAGCGGGGGTGAGCAGTTCTTC. It encodes CASSLGSGGEQFF.

This rearrangement joins TRBV7-8 to TRBJ2-2, with D unclear. The CDR3 covers 15 residues. Looked up from germline, CDR1 is SGHVS and CDR2 is FQNEAQ. Trimming took 6 bases from V and 0 from J, leaving 11 bases between them. CDR3: CASRRLATNTGELFF. DNA of the CDR3: TGTGCCAGCAGAAGACTCGCGACGAACACCGGGGAGCTGTTTTTT.